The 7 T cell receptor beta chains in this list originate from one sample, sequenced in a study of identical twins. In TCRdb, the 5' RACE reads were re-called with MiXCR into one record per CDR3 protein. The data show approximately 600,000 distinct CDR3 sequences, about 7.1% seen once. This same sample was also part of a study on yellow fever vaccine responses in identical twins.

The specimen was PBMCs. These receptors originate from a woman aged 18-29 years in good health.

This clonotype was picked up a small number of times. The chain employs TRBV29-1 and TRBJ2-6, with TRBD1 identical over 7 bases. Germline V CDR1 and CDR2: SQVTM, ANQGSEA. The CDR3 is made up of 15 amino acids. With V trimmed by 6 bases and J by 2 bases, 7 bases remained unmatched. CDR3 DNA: TGCAGCGTGGGACAGTCATCAACTGGGGCCAACGTCCTGACTTTC. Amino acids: CSVGQSSTGANVLTF.

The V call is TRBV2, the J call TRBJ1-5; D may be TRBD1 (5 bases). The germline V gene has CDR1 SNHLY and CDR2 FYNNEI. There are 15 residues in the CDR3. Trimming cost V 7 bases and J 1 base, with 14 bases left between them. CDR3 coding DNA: TGTGCCAGCAATTTAATGGGGGGAAGCAATCAGCCCCAGCATTTT. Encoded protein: CASNLMGGSNQPQHF.

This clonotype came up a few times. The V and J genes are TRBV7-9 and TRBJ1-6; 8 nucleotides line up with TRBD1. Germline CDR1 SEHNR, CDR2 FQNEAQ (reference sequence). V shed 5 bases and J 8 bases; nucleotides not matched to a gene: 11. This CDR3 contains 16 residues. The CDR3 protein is CASSEVRTGWYSPLHF. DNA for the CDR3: TGTGCCAGCAGCGAAGTCCGGACAGGGTGGTATTCACCCCTCCACTTT.

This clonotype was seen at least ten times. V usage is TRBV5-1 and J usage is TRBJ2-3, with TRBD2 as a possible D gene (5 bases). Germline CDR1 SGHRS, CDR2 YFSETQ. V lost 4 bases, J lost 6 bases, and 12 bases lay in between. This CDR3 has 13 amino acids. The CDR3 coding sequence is TGCGCCAGCAGCCCTGGAGGCGGGGATACGCAGTATTTT. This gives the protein CASSPGGGDTQYF.

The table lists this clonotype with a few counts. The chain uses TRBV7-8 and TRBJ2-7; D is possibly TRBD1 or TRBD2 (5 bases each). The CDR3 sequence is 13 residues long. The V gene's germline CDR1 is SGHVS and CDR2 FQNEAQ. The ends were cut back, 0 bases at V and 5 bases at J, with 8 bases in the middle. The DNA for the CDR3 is TGTGCCAGCAGCTTAGCTGGGGGAAACGAGCAGTACGTC. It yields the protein CASSLAGGNEQYV.

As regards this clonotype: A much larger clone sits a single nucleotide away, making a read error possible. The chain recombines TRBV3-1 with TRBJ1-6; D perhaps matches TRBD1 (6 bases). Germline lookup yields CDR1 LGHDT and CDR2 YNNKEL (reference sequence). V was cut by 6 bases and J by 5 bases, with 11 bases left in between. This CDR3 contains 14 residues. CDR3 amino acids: CASRPDSHNSPLHF. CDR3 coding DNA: TGTGCCAGCAGACCGGACAGCCATAATTCACCCCTCCACTTT.

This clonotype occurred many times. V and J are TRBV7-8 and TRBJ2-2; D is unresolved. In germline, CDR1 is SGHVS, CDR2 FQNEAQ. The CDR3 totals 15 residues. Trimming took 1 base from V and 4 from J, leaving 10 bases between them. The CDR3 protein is CASSLERLLTGELFF. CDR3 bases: TGTGCCAGCAGCTTAGAAAGGCTGCTCACCGGGGAGCTGTTTTTT.